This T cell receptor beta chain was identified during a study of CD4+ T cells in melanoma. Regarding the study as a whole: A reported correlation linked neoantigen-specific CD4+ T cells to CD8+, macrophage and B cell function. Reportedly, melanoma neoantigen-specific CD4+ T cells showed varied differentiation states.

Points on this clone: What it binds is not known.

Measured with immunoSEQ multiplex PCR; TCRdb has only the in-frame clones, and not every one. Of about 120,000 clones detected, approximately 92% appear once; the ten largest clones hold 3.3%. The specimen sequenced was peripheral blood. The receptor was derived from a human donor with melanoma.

CDR3 nucleotides: TGTGCCAGCAGTTTATCAGGGTCACTCTATGGCTACACCTTC. Translating gives CASSLSGSLYGYTF. J is TRBJ1-2 and V is TRBV28; D might be TRBD1 (5 bases). The CDR3 has 14 amino acids. Trimming took off 1 base at V and 4 bases at J, with 10 bases between the two ends. CDR1 and CDR2 (germline): MDHEN, SYDVKM.